The sequence of this T cell receptor (beta chain) was determined in a study of long-term antiretroviral therapy in people with HIV. Researchers ran immunoSEQ v3.0 at survey level. Sequencing was performed with immunoSEQ multiplex PCR; in TCRdb, only in-frame clones are kept and a portion is missing. The profile shows 30,000 to 40,000 clones, under 90% of them singletons. From each donor, at least one pre-ART PBMC sample and at least two post-ART PBMC samples were obtained. The CDR3 has 17 amino acids. Germline loops: CDR1 SEHNR, CDR2 FQNEAQ (reference sequence). Deletions cut 1 base from V and 2 bases from J, with 17 bases between.

Specimen: unsorted PBMCs, collected 0.4 years before starting antiretroviral therapy. The receptor comes from a man between 18 and 35 years old with HIV. The rearrangement links TRBV7-9 to TRBJ1-2, with D maybe TRBD1 (6 bases). The CDR3 reads CASSLDYHRDTNYGYTF. The DNA of the CDR3 is TGTGCCAGCAGCTTAGATTACCACCGGGACACAAACTATGGCTACACCTTC.